This TCR beta chain was obtained from a study of control samples from healthy donors and cancer patients. Clones were read by immunoSEQ multiplex PCR, and TCRdb kept only the in-frame ones, dropping some. The repertoire includes about 96,000 clones, just over 90% of them detected once, and approximately 7.6% sits in the top ten. The CDR3 loop spans 16 amino acids. V was clipped by 2 bases and J by 4 bases; unmatched bases: 10. CDR1 is MNHEY and CDR2 is SVGAGI in the germline V gene. The clonotype originates from a man aged 18 to 30 in good health. Material for sequencing was blood. This rearrangement joins TRBV6-5 to TRBJ1-2, with TRBD1 matching 7 bases. CDR3 nucleotide sequence: TGTGCCAGCAGTTACCCCGACAGGGAAGGGGCCTATGGCTACACCTTC. Its protein product is CASSYPDREGAYGYTF.